The 30 T cell receptor beta chains in this list originate from one sample, sequenced in a study of a mutant IDH1 vaccine in newly diagnosed glioma. Repertoires were generated with immunoSEQ multiplex PCR, while TCRdb's copy carries only in-frame clones and drops some. The sample records over 35,000 clones, about 80% being singletons. Antigens for these TCRs are unknown. Noted time point: week 35, safety follow-up. It was 300 ug of mutant IDH1 20-mer peptide that made up each vaccine dose, given with topical imiquimod. The material was PBMCs, obtained from a glioma patient whose treatment included an IDH1 peptide vaccine. The origin of the receptors is a woman aged 45-59 years with glioma.

The rearrangement links TRBV5-1 to TRBJ2-2; the D gene is possibly TRBD1 (6 bases). CDR3 length: 15 amino acids. CDR1 is SGHRS, CDR2 YFSETQ, per germline. The V and J ends lost 4 bases and 4 bases respectively, with 14 bases between them. The DNA for the CDR3 is TGCGCCAGCAGCCTCACTGGACAGCCCACCGGGGAGCTGTTTTTT. Protein sequence: CASSLTGQPTGELFF.

This chain joins TRBV5-1 and TRBJ1-2; 9 nucleotides agree with TRBD1. Germline CDR1 reads SGHRS; CDR2 reads YFSETQ. Germline trimming cut 4 bases from V and 2 bases from J; bases unmatched to any gene: 6. This CDR3 has 15 amino acids. The CDR3 sequence is CASSPRQGGNYGYTF. The DNA of the CDR3 is TGCGCCAGCAGCCCTCGACAGGGGGGGAACTATGGCTACACCTTC.

This clone occurred once. This chain joins TRBV27 and TRBJ1-2; D possibly corresponds to TRBD1 (6 bases). The length of the CDR3 is 13 residues. V lost 2 bases to trimming and J lost 7 bases, with 11 bases between them. CDR1 is MNHEY, CDR2 SMNVEV, per germline (reference sequence). The CDR3 coding sequence is TGTGCCAGCAGTTTACGGGGGGGCGGTGGCTACACCTTC. The encoded protein is CASSLRGGGGYTF.

The gene calls are TRBV5-4 and TRBJ2-5; D perhaps matches TRBD2 (5 bases). The CDR3 runs 14 residues. V lost 3 bases to trimming and J lost 3 bases, with 12 bases between them. The germline V gene encodes CDR1 SGHNT and CDR2 YYREEE (reference sequence). CDR3 loop: CASSSLDGKETQYF. CDR3 sequence (DNA): TGTGCCAGCAGCTCCTTGGACGGGAAAGAGACCCAGTACTTC. The full variable domain, rest sourced from reference TRBV5-4 and TRBJ2-5, is ETGVTQSPTHLIKTRGQQVTLRCSSQSGHNTVSWYQQALGQGPQFIFQYYREEENGRGNFPPRFSGLQFPNYSSELNVNALELDDSALYLCASSSLDGKETQYFGPGTRLLVL.

The chain has TRBV6-1 and TRBJ2-1; 9 nucleotides align to TRBD2. The CDR3 spans 13 residues. The V gene end was trimmed by 6 bases and the J gene end by 7 bases; junction bases not matched to a gene: 4. Germline CDR1 MNHNS, CDR2 SASEGT. CDR3 protein: CASRAGGWNEQFF. CDR3 sequence (DNA): TGTGCCAGCAGGGCGGGGGGGTGGAATGAGCAGTTCTTC.

The rearrangement uses TRBV6-1 and TRBJ2-2; 12 bases align to TRBD2. Losses at the gene ends were 7 bases for V and 7 bases for J; bases not matched to a gene: 4. The CDR3 sequence is 14 residues long. Germline values: CDR1 MNHNS, CDR2 SASEGT. The CDR3 sequence is CASTLTSGGGELFF. The CDR3 DNA reads TGTGCCAGCACCTTGACTAGCGGGGGCGGGGAGCTGTTTTTT.

The chain couples TRBV27 to TRBJ1-3; 8 bases agree with TRBD1. Germline V CDR1 and CDR2: MNHEY, SMNVEV (reference sequence). CDR3 length equals 16 residues. J gave up 2 bases and V 4 bases, and 7 bases lay outside the gene matches. The DNA for the CDR3 is TGTGCCAGCAGTTCGACCACAGGGGGAGCTGGAAACACCATATATTTT. Amino acids: CASSSTTGGAGNTIYF.

The rearrangement joins TRBV30 to TRBJ1-2; a weak D match, TRBD1 (5 bases). This CDR3 has 11 amino acids. Germline-derived CDR1 and CDR2 are GTSNPN and SVGIG (reference sequence). V lost 6 bases, J lost 6 bases, and 11 bases lay in between. The CDR3 sequence: CACKIRDGYTF. CDR3 coding DNA: TGTGCCTGCAAAATCAGGGATGGCTACACCTTC.

The V and J genes are TRBV2 and TRBJ1-5, with D maybe TRBD1 (5 bases). With 9 bases removed from V and 3 bases from J, the gap between germline ends came to 24 bases. CDR3 size: 17 residues. In germline, CDR1 is SNHLY, CDR2 FYNNEI. The CDR3 protein is CASSSGGSGVNNQPQHF. DNA of the CDR3: TGTGCCAGTAGTTCCGGGGGAAGTGGGGTCAACAATCAGCCCCAGCATTTT.

The V gene is TRBV7-9, the J gene TRBJ2-7; possibly TRBD1 or TRBD2 for D (6 bases each). CDR3 length: 15 amino acids. Germline V gene data show CDR1 as SEHNR and CDR2 as FQNEAQ (reference sequence). Between the trimmed V and J ends, which lost 4 bases and 0 bases, there was a span of 13 bases. CDR3 nucleotides: TGTGCCAGCAGCTCCTCCGGGGGCCCCTCCTACGAGCAGTACTTC. It is translated as CASSSSGGPSYEQYF.

This chain uses TRBV7-6 with TRBJ2-2; D ambiguous. Germline V CDR1 and CDR2: SGHVS, FNYEAQ. V was trimmed by 4 bases and J by 5 bases, leaving 14 bases between them. The CDR3 covers 15 residues. The CDR3 loop reads CASSWEGSGTGELFF. The DNA of the CDR3 is TGTGCCAGCAGCTGGGAAGGGTCGGGTACCGGGGAGCTGTTTTTT.

V and J are TRBV5-4 and TRBJ2-5; possible D gene TRBD2, 5 bases. CDR3 size: 15 residues. Trimming took 3 bases from V and 2 from J, leaving 14 bases between them. The germline V gene encodes CDR1 SGHNT and CDR2 YYREEE (reference sequence). The CDR3 is CASSSVGAPQETQYF. The CDR3 DNA is TGTGCCAGCAGCTCGGTGGGAGCCCCGCAAGAGACCCAGTACTTC.

This clone was seen only once. The chain has TRBV5-4 and TRBJ1-6; possibly TRBD1 for D (5 bases). This CDR3 has 15 residues. V was trimmed by 0 bases and J by 8 bases, leaving 12 bases between them. Germline CDR1 and CDR2: SGHNT and YYREEE (reference sequence). CDR3 residues: CASSLATGRDSPLHF. The CDR3 DNA follows: TGTGCCAGCAGCTTGGCCACAGGCCGGGATTCACCCCTCCACTTT.

The chain employs TRBV5-4 and TRBJ1-4; D gene ambiguous. The CDR3 loop spans 12 amino acids. Germline CDR1 SGHNT, CDR2 YYREEE (reference sequence). Trimming left V 3 bases short and J 5 bases short, with 5 bases between. Here the CDR3 reads CASSYDNEKLFF. DNA of the CDR3: TGTGCCAGCAGCTACGACAATGAAAAACTGTTTTTT.

The V gene is TRBV5-1, the J gene TRBJ2-7; D might be TRBD1 (5 bases). This CDR3 is built from 14 residues. CDR1 SGHRS and CDR2 YFSETQ come from the germline V gene. V was trimmed by 4 bases and J by 2 bases, leaving 13 bases between them. The CDR3, as DNA: TGCGCCAGCAGCATAGGGGCTCTTGCCTACGAGCAGTACTTC. The encoded protein is CASSIGALAYEQYF.

DNA of the CDR3: TGTGCCAGCAGTTTATACGGGACAGGGACGGTCGAGCAGTACTTC. Translation gives CASSLYGTGTVEQYF. This sequence joins TRBV27 and TRBJ2-7, with 9 bases that match TRBD1. This CDR3 is built from 15 residues. The ends lost 1 base at V and 6 bases at J; junction bases unmatched: 7. CDR1 is MNHEY and CDR2 is SMNVEV in the germline V gene (reference sequence).

The V and J genes are TRBV7-8 and TRBJ1-5, with 7 bases identical to TRBD1. CDR1 SGHVS and CDR2 FQNEAQ come from the germline V gene. The V gene end was trimmed by 4 bases and the J gene end by 2 bases; junction bases not matched to a gene: 14. The CDR3 runs to 18 residues. This chain's CDR3 is CASSSQNRQGVGNQPQHF. The CDR3 bases are TGTGCCAGCAGCTCACAAAATCGACAGGGAGTTGGCAATCAGCCCCAGCATTTT.

The chain has TRBV5-4 and TRBJ1-1; D is perhaps TRBD1 (6 bases). V lost 0 bases, J lost 10 bases, and 13 bases lay in between. CDR1 is SGHNT, CDR2 YYREEE, per germline (reference sequence). There are 13 residues in the CDR3. The CDR3 sequence is CASSLAGGLGAFF. Here the CDR3 DNA reads TGTGCCAGCAGCTTGGCCGGGGGGCTGGGAGCTTTCTTT. The full variable domain, its missing parts supplied by reference TRBV5-4 and TRBJ1-1, is ETGVTQSPTHLIKTRGQQVTLRCSSQSGHNTVSWYQQALGQGPQFIFQYYREEENGRGNFPPRFSGLQFPNYSSELNVNALELDDSALYLCASSLAGGLGAFFGQGTRLTVV.

This chain links TRBV5-4 with TRBJ2-5, with 9 bases aligning to TRBD2. The length of the CDR3 is 18 residues. Looked up from germline, CDR1 is SGHNT and CDR2 is YYREEE (reference sequence). V lost 0 bases to trimming and J lost 1 base; unmatched junction nucleotides: 10. In nucleotides, the CDR3 is TGTGCCAGCAGCTTGGGGAGAGGCGGGGGGGGGCCCCAAGAGACCCAGTACTTC. It encodes CASSLGRGGGGPQETQYF. The whole variable domain, remainder taken from reference TRBV5-4 and TRBJ2-5, is ETGVTQSPTHLIKTRGQQVTLRCSSQSGHNTVSWYQQALGQGPQFIFQYYREEENGRGNFPPRFSGLQFPNYSSELNVNALELDDSALYLCASSLGRGGGGPQETQYFGPGTRLLVL.

The rearrangement links TRBV30 to TRBJ2-3; possibly TRBD1 or TRBD2 for D (5 bases each). Germline lookup yields CDR1 GTSNPN and CDR2 SVGIG (reference sequence). V lost 3 bases and J lost 12, with 16 bases in between. The CDR3 length is 12 residues. The chain's CDR3 is CAWRSPGPIQYF. CDR3 nucleotide sequence: TGTGCCTGGAGGTCCCCGGGACCCATTCAGTATTTT.

The V gene is TRBV5-1, the J gene TRBJ1-3; D is undetermined. This CDR3 has 16 amino acids. V shed 1 base and J shed 0 bases, with 11 bases lying between them. Germline CDR1 reads SGHRS; CDR2 reads YFSETQ. The CDR3 bases are TGCGCCAGCAGCTTGACCTCGGTGGGCTCTGGAAACACCATATATTTT. This gives the protein CASSLTSVGSGNTIYF.

The gene calls are TRBV6-1 and TRBJ1-5, with TRBD1 matching over 9 bases. The CDR3 is 21 amino acids. V lost 0 bases and J lost 3; bases outside the gene matches: 18. Germline-derived CDR1 and CDR2 are MNHNS and SASEGT. CDR3 residues: CASSEALGGTGLSMVNQPQHF. Written as DNA, the CDR3 is TGTGCCAGCAGTGAAGCCCTGGGGGGGACAGGGTTGAGCATGGTCAATCAGCCCCAGCATTTT.

The chain uses TRBV10-3 and TRBJ2-2, with TRBD1 identical over 11 bases. The CDR3 contains 16 residues. From germline, CDR1 is ENHRY and CDR2 SYGVKD. The J segment lost 3 bases and the V segment lost 4 bases, leaving 4 bases of the junction unmatched. The chain's CDR3 is CAISVGTGGDTGELFF. Written as DNA, the CDR3 is TGTGCCATCAGTGTTGGGACAGGGGGAGACACCGGGGAGCTGTTTTTT.

The chain links TRBV30 to TRBJ2-2; TRBD1 or TRBD2 may be the D gene (6 bases each). The CDR3 spans 15 residues. V gave up 5 bases and J gave up 1 base, with 14 bases separating them. CDR1 is GTSNPN, CDR2 SVGIG, per germline (reference sequence). The CDR3 nucleotides are TGTGCCTGGCAACTCGGGGGACAGAACACCGGGGAGCTGTTTTTT. This gives the protein CAWQLGGQNTGELFF.

This clone was seen a handful of times. The chain couples TRBV4-2 to TRBJ1-1; D not certain. Germline loops: CDR1 LGHNA, CDR2 YNFKEQ. The V end lost 0 bases, the J end lost 0 bases, and 5 bases lay between the germline ends. There are 14 residues in the CDR3. The CDR3 reads CASSQEGLNTEAFF. The CDR3 bases are TGTGCCAGCAGCCAAGAAGGGCTGAACACTGAAGCTTTCTTT.

The V call is TRBV25-1, the J call TRBJ2-7, with a tentative D call TRBD1 (6 bases). The V gene's germline CDR1 is MGHDK and CDR2 SYGVNS. The CDR3 contains 14 residues. Trimming removed 7 bases from V and 4 bases from J, with 17 bases in between. CDR3 protein: CASNGRTADYEQYF. The CDR3 coding sequence is TGTGCCAGCAATGGTCGGACAGCAGATTACGAGCAGTACTTC.

In its sample, this clone was seen a few times. This CDR3 reads CSVDVNTEAFF. The CDR3, as DNA: TGCAGCGTTGATGTGAACACTGAAGCTTTCTTT. The J gene is TRBJ1-1, the V gene TRBV29-1; D call uncertain. Germline V gives CDR1 SQVTM, CDR2 ANQGSEA. Trimming took 3 bases from V and 0 from J, leaving 2 bases between them. This CDR3 is 11 amino acids long.

The chain joins TRBV14 to TRBJ2-7; tentatively, D is TRBD1 (6 bases). CDR3 length: 13 amino acids. Germline V gene lookup returns CDR1 SGHDN and CDR2 FVKESK. V shed 4 bases and J shed 0 bases, with 7 bases lying between them. The CDR3 protein is CASSLRGSYEQYF. For the CDR3, the DNA is TGTGCCAGCAGCCTCAGGGGCTCCTACGAGCAGTACTTC.

The chain carries TRBV5-1 and TRBJ2-5, with a tentative D call TRBD2 (5 bases). Trimming left V 6 bases short and J 0 bases short, with 9 bases between. CDR3 size: 13 residues. CDR1 and CDR2 from the germline V gene are SGHRS and YFSETQ. CDR3 in DNA: TGCGCCAGCAAGGAGGTGTACCAAGAGACCCAGTACTTC. Protein product: CASKEVYQETQYF.

The chain is built from TRBV19 and TRBJ1-1; TRBD1 might be the D (6 bases). V was cut by 10 bases and J by 4 bases, with 7 bases left in between. Germline CDR1 LNHDA, CDR2 SQIVND (reference sequence). There are 10 residues in the CDR3. The CDR3 loop reads CAIGGTEAFF. CDR3 nucleotide sequence: TGTGCCATAGGGGGCACTGAAGCTTTCTTT. Looking up the rest from reference TRBV19 and TRBJ1-1 gives the full variable domain: DGGITQSPKYLFRKEGQNVTLSCEQNLNHDAMYWYRQDPGQGLRLIYYSQIVNDFQKGDIAEGYSVSREKKESFPLTVTSAQKNPTAFYLCAIGGTEAFFGQGTRLTVV.